This T cell receptor beta chain was sequenced in a study of blood T cell repertoires in COVID-19. Study overall: In each case, the material was cDNA or gDNA derived from T cells, B-cell-depleted T cells, or PBMCs.

Enrolment of Seattle patients took place during active infection, and they were followed longitudinally. Some clones are missing from TCRdb's copy, which holds only in-frame ones; the method was immunoSEQ multiplex PCR. The table has fewer than 60,000 clones, over 75% seen once; the top ten hold more than 30%. Between the trimmed V and J ends, which lost 4 bases and 6 bases, there was a span of 8 bases. Per germline, CDR1 SGDLS and CDR2 YYNGEE. The CDR3 totals 13 residues. V and J are TRBV9 and TRBJ1-6; no firm D call. The source material was peripheral blood. The TCR comes from a man aged 55 to 70 with COVID-19, enrolled during active disease. The CDR3 DNA reads as TGTGCCAGCAGCAGCGGGCCTAATTCACCCCTCCACTTT. The encoded protein is CASSSGPNSPLHF.